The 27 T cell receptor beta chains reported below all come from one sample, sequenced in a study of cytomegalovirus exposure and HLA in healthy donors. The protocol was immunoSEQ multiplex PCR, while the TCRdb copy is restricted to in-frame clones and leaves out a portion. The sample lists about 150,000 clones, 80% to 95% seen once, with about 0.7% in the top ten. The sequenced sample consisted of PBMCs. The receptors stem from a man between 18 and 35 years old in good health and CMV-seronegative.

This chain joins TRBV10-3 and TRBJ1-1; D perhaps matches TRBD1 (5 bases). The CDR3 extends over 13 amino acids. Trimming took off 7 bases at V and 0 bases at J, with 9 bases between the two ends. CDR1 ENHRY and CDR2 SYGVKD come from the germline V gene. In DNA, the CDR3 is TGTGCCATCACCAGGGATCTGAACACTGAAGCTTTCTTT. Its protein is CAITRDLNTEAFF.

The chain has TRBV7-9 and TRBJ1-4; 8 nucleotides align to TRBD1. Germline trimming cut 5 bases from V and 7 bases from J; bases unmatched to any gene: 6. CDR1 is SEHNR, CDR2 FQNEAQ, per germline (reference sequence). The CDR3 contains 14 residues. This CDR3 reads CASSGTGLFEKLFF. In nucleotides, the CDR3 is TGTGCCAGCAGCGGGACAGGTCTTTTTGAAAAACTGTTTTTT.

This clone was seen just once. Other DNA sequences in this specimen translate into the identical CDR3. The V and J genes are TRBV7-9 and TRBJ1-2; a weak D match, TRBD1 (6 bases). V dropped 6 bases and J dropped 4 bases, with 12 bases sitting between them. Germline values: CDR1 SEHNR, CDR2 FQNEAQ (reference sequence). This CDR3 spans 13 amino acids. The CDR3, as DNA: TGTGCCAGCAGTCTTCAGGGGAGCTATGGCTACACCTTC. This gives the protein CASSLQGSYGYTF.

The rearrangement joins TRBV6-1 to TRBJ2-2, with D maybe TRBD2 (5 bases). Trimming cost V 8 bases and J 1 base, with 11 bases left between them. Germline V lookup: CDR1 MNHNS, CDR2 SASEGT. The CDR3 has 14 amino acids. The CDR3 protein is CASQFRGNTGELFF. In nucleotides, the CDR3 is TGTGCCAGCCAGTTCCGGGGGAACACCGGGGAGCTGTTTTTT.

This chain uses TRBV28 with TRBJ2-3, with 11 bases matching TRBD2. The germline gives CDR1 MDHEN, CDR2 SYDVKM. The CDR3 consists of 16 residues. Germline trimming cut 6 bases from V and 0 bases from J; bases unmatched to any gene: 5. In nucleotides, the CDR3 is TGTGCCAGCAGGGAATGGACTAGCGGGAGCACAGATACGCAGTATTTT. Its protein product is CASREWTSGSTDTQYF.

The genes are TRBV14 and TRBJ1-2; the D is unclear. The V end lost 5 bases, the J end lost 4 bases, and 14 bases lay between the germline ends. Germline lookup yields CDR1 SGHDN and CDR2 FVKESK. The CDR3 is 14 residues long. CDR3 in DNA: TGTGCCAGCAGCTCATCGGGAGGACGCTATGGCTACACCTTC. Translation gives CASSSSGGRYGYTF.

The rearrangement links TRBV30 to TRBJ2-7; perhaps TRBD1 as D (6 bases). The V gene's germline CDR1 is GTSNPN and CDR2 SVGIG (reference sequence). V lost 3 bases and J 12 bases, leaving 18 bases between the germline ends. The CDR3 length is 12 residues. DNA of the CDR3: TGTGCCTGGAGCGAGGGGGTGGTTTCGGTGTACTTC. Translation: CAWSEGVVSVYF.

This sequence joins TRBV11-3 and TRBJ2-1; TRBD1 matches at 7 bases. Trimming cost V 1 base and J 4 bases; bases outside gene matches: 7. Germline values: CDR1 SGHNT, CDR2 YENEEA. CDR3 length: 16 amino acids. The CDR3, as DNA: TGTGCCAGCAGCTTAGTCTCAGGGGACAGTTACAATGAGCAGTTCTTC. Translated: CASSLVSGDSYNEQFF.

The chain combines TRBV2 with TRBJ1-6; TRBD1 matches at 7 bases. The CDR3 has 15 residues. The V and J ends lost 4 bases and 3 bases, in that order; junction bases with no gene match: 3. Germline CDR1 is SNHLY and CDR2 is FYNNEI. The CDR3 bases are TGTGCCAGCAGTGCGACAGGGTACTATAATTCACCCCTCCACTTT. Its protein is CASSATGYYNSPLHF.

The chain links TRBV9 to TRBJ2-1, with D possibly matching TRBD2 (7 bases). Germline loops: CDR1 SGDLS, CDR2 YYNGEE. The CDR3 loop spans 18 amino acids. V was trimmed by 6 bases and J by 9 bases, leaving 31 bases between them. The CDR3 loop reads CASTPLARGGVLVGEQFF. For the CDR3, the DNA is TGTGCCAGCACCCCCTTGGCTAGAGGGGGGGTTCTTGTTGGTGAGCAGTTCTTC.

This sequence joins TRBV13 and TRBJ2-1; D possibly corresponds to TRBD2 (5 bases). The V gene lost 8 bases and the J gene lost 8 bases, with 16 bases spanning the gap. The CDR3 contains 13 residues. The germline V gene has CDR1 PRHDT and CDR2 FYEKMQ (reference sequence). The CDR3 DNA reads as TGTGCCAGCGCCAAGGGAGTAGTCGATGAGCAGTTCTTC. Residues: CASAKGVVDEQFF.

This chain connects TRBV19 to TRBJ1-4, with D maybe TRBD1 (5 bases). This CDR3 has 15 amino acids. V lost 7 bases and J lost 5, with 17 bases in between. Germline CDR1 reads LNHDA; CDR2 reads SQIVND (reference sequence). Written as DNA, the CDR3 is TGTGCCAGTAAGGCCCAACAGGTGTTAAATGAAAAACTGTTTTTT. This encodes CASKAQQVLNEKLFF.

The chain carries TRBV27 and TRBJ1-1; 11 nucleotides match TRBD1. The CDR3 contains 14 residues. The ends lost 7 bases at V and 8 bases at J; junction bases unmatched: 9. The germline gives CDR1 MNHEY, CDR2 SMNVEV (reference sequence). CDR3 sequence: CASIKNGDRGEAFF. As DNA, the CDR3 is TGTGCCAGCATTAAAAACGGGGACAGGGGGGAAGCTTTCTTT.

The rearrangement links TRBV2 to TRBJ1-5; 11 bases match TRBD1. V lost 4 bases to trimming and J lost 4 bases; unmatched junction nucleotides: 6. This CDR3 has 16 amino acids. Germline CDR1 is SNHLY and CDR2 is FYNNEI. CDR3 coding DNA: TGTGCCAGCAGTGGGGGGACAGGGGGAAGTAATCAGCCCCAGCATTTT. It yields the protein CASSGGTGGSNQPQHF.

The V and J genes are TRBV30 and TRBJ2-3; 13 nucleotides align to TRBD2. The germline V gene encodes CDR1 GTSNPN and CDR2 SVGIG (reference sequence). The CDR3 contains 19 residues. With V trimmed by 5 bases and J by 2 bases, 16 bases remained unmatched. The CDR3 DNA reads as TGTGCCTGGGACCGCGGACTAGCGGGAGTCGGGGCTCCCACAGATACGCAGTATTTT. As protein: CAWDRGLAGVGAPTDTQYF.

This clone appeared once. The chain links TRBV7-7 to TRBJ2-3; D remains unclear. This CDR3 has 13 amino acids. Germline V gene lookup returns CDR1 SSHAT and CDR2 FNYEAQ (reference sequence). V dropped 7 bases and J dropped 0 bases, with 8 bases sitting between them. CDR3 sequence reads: CASTELSTDTQYF. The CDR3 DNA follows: TGTGCCAGCACAGAACTAAGCACAGATACGCAGTATTTT. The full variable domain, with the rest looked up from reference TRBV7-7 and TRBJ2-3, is GAGVSQSPRYKVTKRGQDVTLRCDPISSHATLYWYQQALGQGPEFLTYFNYEAQPDKSGLPSDRFSAERPEGSISTLTIQRTEQRDSAMYRCASTELSTDTQYFGPGTRLTVL.

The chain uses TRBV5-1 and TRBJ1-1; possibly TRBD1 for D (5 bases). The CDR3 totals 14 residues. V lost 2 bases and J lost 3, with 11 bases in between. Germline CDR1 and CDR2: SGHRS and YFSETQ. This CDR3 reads CASSFGRVDTEAFF. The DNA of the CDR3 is TGCGCCAGCAGCTTCGGCAGGGTAGACACTGAAGCTTTCTTT.

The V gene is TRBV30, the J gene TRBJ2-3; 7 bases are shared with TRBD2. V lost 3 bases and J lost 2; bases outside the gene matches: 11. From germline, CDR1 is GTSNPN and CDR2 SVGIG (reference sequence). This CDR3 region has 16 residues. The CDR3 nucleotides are TGTGCCTGGAGCGCCTATGGGGGGGGACTCACAGATACGCAGTATTTT. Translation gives CAWSAYGGGLTDTQYF. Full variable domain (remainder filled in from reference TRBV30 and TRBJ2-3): SQTIHQWPATLVQPVGSPLSLECTVEGTSNPNLYWYRQAAGRGLQLLFYSVGIGQISSEVPQNLSASRPQDRQFILSSKKLLLSDSGFYLCAWSAYGGGLTDTQYFGPGTRLTVL.

The CDR3 region is CASSGEGTLNSPLHF. The CDR3 nucleotides read TGTGCCAGCAGCGGCGAGGGGACACTTAATTCACCCCTCCACTTT. The chain employs TRBV9 and TRBJ1-6; a weak D match, TRBD1 (6 bases). Trimming pared 3 bases from V and 6 bases from J, leaving 13 bases between. There are 15 residues in the CDR3. Germline CDR1 reads SGDLS; CDR2 reads YYNGEE.

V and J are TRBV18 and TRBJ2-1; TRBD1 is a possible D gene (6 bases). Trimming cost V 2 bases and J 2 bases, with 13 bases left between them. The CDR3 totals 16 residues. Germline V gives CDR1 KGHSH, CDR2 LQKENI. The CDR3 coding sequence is TGTGCCAGCTCACCATTTGACGGACAGCCCTACAATGAGCAGTTCTTC. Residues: CASSPFDGQPYNEQFF.

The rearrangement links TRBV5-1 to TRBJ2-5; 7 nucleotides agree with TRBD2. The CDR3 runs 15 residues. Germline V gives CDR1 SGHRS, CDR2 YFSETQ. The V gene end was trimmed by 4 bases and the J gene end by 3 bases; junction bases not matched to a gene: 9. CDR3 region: CASSPGEGPEETQYF. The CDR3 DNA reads TGCGCCAGCAGCCCGGGGGAGGGGCCAGAAGAGACCCAGTACTTC.

CDR3 loop: CASSFGGTGPLAYEQYF. The CDR3 nucleotides read TGTGCCAGCAGCTTCGGGGGGACAGGCCCTTTGGCCTACGAGCAGTACTTC. This chain joins TRBV9 and TRBJ2-7, with TRBD1 as a possible D gene (8 bases). V lost 4 bases, J lost 2 bases, and 22 bases lay in between. The CDR3 totals 17 residues. Germline CDR1 reads SGDLS; CDR2 reads YYNGEE.

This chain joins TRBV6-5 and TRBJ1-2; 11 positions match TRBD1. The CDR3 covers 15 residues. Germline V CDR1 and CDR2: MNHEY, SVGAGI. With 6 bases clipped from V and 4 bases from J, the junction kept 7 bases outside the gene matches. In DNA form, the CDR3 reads TGTGCCAGCAGCGAGGACAGGGGGCTTGCCTATGGCTACACCTTC. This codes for CASSEDRGLAYGYTF.

CDR3 in DNA: TGTGCCAGCAGCTTAGTAGTAGAATATGCCTACAATGAGCAGTTCTTC. Encoded protein: CASSLVVEYAYNEQFF. The chain has TRBV7-6 and TRBJ2-1; D not certain. CDR3 size: 16 residues. The V gene lost 1 base and the J gene lost 2 bases, with 12 bases spanning the gap. CDR1 and CDR2 from the germline V gene are SGHVS and FNYEAQ. Complete variable domain (other parts from reference TRBV7-6 and TRBJ2-1): GAGVSQSPRYKVTKRGQDVALRCDPISGHVSLYWYRQALGQGPEFLTYFNYEAQQDKSGLPNDRFSAERPEGSISTLTIQRTEQRDSAMYRCASSLVVEYAYNEQFFGPGTRLTVL.

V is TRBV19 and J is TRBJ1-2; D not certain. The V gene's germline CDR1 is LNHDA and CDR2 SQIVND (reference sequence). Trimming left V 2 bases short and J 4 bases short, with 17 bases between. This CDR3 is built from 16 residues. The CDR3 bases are TGTGCCAGTAGTATACCCGCGGGAGGGTTAGCCTATGGCTACACCTTC. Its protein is CASSIPAGGLAYGYTF.

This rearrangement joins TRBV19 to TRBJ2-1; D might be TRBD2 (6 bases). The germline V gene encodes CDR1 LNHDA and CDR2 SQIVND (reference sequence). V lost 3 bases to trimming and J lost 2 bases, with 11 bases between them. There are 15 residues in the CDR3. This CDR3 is CASSMVGGTYNEQFF. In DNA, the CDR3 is TGTGCCAGTAGTATGGTGGGGGGAACCTACAATGAGCAGTTCTTC.

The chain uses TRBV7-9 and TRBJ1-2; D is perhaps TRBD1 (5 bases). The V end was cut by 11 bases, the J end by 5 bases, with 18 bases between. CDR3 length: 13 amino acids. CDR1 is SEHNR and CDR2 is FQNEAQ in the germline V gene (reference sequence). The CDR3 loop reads CAGGRGGEYGYTF. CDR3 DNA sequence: TGTGCCGGAGGGCGGGGAGGGGAGTATGGCTACACCTTC.